Shown below are 20 T cell receptor beta chains from a single sample sequenced in a study of blood T cell repertoires in COVID-19. Measured with immunoSEQ multiplex PCR; TCRdb has only the in-frame clones, and not every one. The table includes some 220,000 clones, almost 85% detected once. Input material: peripheral blood. The receptors were sampled from a man between 45 and 60 years old with acute or convalescent COVID-19.

The gene calls are TRBV5-1 and TRBJ1-6; D is unresolved. The CDR3 spans 15 residues. Germline V lookup: CDR1 SGHRS, CDR2 YFSETQ. Trimming stripped 0 bases from V and 9 bases from J, with 13 bases between. CDR3 sequence reads: CASSLEEEAPSPLHF. CDR3 DNA: TGCGCCAGCAGCTTGGAGGAGGAGGCGCCTTCACCCCTCCACTTT.

CDR3 sequence: CASSLPTSTNTGELFF. CDR3 nucleotides: TGTGCCAGCAGTTTACCGACTAGCACGAACACCGGGGAGCTGTTTTTT. The chain has TRBV28 and TRBJ2-2, with 7 positions matching TRBD2. CDR3 length equals 16 residues. V lost 2 bases and J lost 0; bases outside the gene matches: 3. Looked up from germline, CDR1 is MDHEN and CDR2 is SYDVKM.

The rearrangement joins TRBV4-2 to TRBJ2-1, with TRBD2 identical over 7 bases. The CDR3 runs to 16 residues. Germline values: CDR1 LGHNA, CDR2 YNFKEQ. V gave up 0 bases and J gave up 2 bases; unmatched junction bases: 4. The CDR3 spells CASSQERLAAYNEQFF. The DNA of the CDR3 is TGTGCCAGCAGCCAAGAACGGCTAGCGGCCTACAATGAGCAGTTCTTC.

This chain joins TRBV5-1 and TRBJ2-1; possibly TRBD2 for D (6 bases). The V end lost 5 bases, the J end lost 10 bases, and 10 bases lay between the germline ends. CDR3 length: 11 residues. Germline V gene data show CDR1 as SGHRS and CDR2 as YFSETQ. DNA of the CDR3: TGCGCCAGCAGTGGGGGGTCGGAGCAGTTCTTC. Protein product: CASSGGSEQFF.

On this clone: Additional DNA sequences in this sample encode the identical CDR3. The chain recombines TRBV11-2 with TRBJ2-2; D may be TRBD1 (6 bases). V was shortened by 1 base and J by 5 bases, with 11 bases between the two germline ends. Germline CDR1 and CDR2: SGHAT and FQNNGV. The length of the CDR3 is 15 residues. CDR3 nucleotides: TGTGCCAGCAGCTTAGGCAGGGGTTTGACCGGGGAGCTGTTTTTT. This translates into CASSLGRGLTGELFF.

This clone was recorded once. The chain links TRBV28 to TRBJ2-5; weak D call: TRBD2 (6 bases). CDR1 is MDHEN, CDR2 SYDVKM, per germline. The CDR3 runs 16 residues. Trimming removed 7 bases at V and 4 bases at J, with 22 bases between. Written as DNA, the CDR3 is TGTGCCAGCATCCCTGCGGGACCAATGTGGGGAGAGACCCAGTACTTC. This translates into CASIPAGPMWGETQYF. Variable domain in full (rest from reference TRBV28 and TRBJ2-5): DVKVTQSSRYLVKRTGEKVFLECVQDMDHENMFWYRQDPGLGLRLIYFSYDVKMKEKGDIPEGYSVSREKKERFSLILESASTNQTSMYLCASIPAGPMWGETQYFGPGTRLLVL.

The chain links TRBV30 to TRBJ1-5, with D unresolved. The CDR3 consists of 13 residues. CDR1 and CDR2 (germline): GTSNPN, SVGIG (reference sequence). The V gene lost 2 bases and the J gene lost 9 bases, with 14 bases spanning the gap. The CDR3 sequence is CAWSTGEWGPQHF. CDR3 in DNA: TGTGCCTGGAGTACCGGGGAATGGGGGCCCCAGCATTTT.

This chain uses TRBV5-5 with TRBJ1-1; D unresolved. The CDR3 length is 15 residues. The germline CDR1 and CDR2 sequences are SGHKS and YYEKEE (reference sequence). Trimming shortened V by 0 bases and J by 6 bases, and 15 bases separated the two germline ends. As DNA, the CDR3 is TGTGCCAGCAGCTTGGCCCCGGGTTTTATCGCTGAAGCTTTCTTT. The encoded protein is CASSLAPGFIAEAFF.

This rearrangement joins TRBV5-1 to TRBJ1-1; 7 nucleotides align to TRBD1. Germline V gene lookup returns CDR1 SGHRS and CDR2 YFSETQ. This CDR3 region has 12 residues. V dropped 4 bases and J dropped 6; count of bases not matched to a gene: 3. This CDR3 reads CASSNQGAEAFF. CDR3 coding DNA: TGCGCCAGCAGCAACCAGGGGGCTGAAGCTTTCTTT.

As concerns this clone: One end of the junction is discordant with germline, which a read error may explain. The V and J genes are TRBV6-5 and TRBJ2-5; D remains unclear. Germline V CDR1 and CDR2: MNHEY, SVGAGI. This CDR3 spans 14 amino acids. CDR3 in DNA: TGTGCCAGCAGTTACTCAGAGGCGGAAGAGCCCCAGTACTTC. Translated, it gives CASSYSEAEEPQYF.

The rearrangement joins TRBV11-3 to TRBJ2-7; weak D call: TRBD1 (5 bases). The germline CDR1 and CDR2 sequences are SGHNT and YENEEA. This CDR3 spans 15 amino acids. V lost 2 bases and J lost 2, with 13 bases in between. Written as DNA, the CDR3 is TGTGCCAGCAGCTTATTTGCAGGGCTTCCCTACGAGCAGTACTTC. This gives the protein CASSLFAGLPYEQYF.

The chain combines TRBV18 with TRBJ2-2, with 7 nucleotides matching TRBD1. Germline CDR1 is KGHSH and CDR2 is LQKENI. Germline trimming cut 6 bases from V and 1 base from J; bases unmatched to any gene: 8. The CDR3 has 16 amino acids. The CDR3 sequence: CASSRRDRRNTGELFF. For the CDR3, the DNA is TGTGCCAGCTCGCGCCGGGACAGAAGGAACACCGGGGAGCTGTTTTTT.

V and J are TRBV7-9 and TRBJ1-5; 11 bases align to TRBD1. The V gene end was trimmed by 5 bases and the J gene end by 4 bases; junction bases not matched to a gene: 7. The CDR3 has 16 residues. CDR1 and CDR2 from the germline V gene are SEHNR and FQNEAQ (reference sequence). The CDR3 DNA reads as TGTGCCAGCAGCCCCTGGACAGGGGGCAGTAATCAGCCCCAGCATTTT. Residues: CASSPWTGGSNQPQHF.

The rearrangement uses TRBV5-1 and TRBJ2-2; possibly TRBD1 for D (6 bases). Germline V gene sequence: CDR1 SGHRS, CDR2 YFSETQ. The CDR3 length is 15 residues. Deletions cut 3 bases from V and 1 base from J, with 10 bases between. As DNA, the CDR3 is TGCGCCAGCAGCTCGGGACAACTGAACACCGGGGAGCTGTTTTTT. Its translation: CASSSGQLNTGELFF.

The J gene is TRBJ1-2, the V gene TRBV29-1; D remains unclear. CDR3 size: 14 residues. Germline V gene lookup returns CDR1 SQVTM and CDR2 ANQGSEA. V was clipped by 1 base and J by 2 bases, with 11 bases between them. The CDR3 DNA reads TGCAGCGTTGAAGGGTCTGGGAGGAACTATGGCTACACCTTC. It translates to CSVEGSGRNYGYTF.

J is TRBJ1-1 and V is TRBV6-5; D not certain. Germline V lookup: CDR1 MNHEY, CDR2 SVGAGI. The CDR3 has 13 amino acids. The CDR3 coding sequence is TGTGTCTCAAGACGGGCGGGGAACACTGAAGCTTTCTTT. Translation gives CVSRRAGNTEAFF.

The chain uses TRBV27 and TRBJ1-3; maybe TRBD1 (6 bases). Per the germline V gene, CDR1 is MNHEY and CDR2 is SMNVEV (reference sequence). The CDR3 is 15 residues long. V dropped 5 bases and J dropped 0 bases, with 11 bases sitting between them. The CDR3 sequence is CASSIGQPSGNTIYF. CDR3 coding DNA: TGTGCCAGCAGTATCGGACAGCCCTCTGGAAACACCATATATTTT.

The chain joins TRBV7-3 to TRBJ2-1; 7 nucleotides line up with TRBD2. Germline values: CDR1 SGHTA, CDR2 FQGTGA. Trimming cost V 6 bases and J 1 base; bases outside gene matches: 6. The CDR3 runs 15 residues. CDR3 coding DNA: TGTGCCAGCAGTCGAGAAGCGGGATCCTACAATGAGCAGTTCTTC. It is translated as CASSREAGSYNEQFF.

This clone came up once. This chain joins TRBV19 and TRBJ1-3; maybe TRBD1 (6 bases). Germline V gene sequence: CDR1 LNHDA, CDR2 SQIVND (reference sequence). Trimming shortened V by 3 bases and J by 1 base, and 13 bases separated the two germline ends. The CDR3 consists of 16 residues. This chain's CDR3 is CASSMGGTGSGNTIYF. CDR3 DNA sequence: TGTGCCAGTAGTATGGGCGGTACAGGGTCTGGAAACACCATATATTTT.

The V gene is TRBV2, the J gene TRBJ1-5, with a possible D match to TRBD1 (5 bases). Between the trimmed V and J ends, which lost 3 bases and 9 bases, there was a span of 15 bases. This CDR3 is built from 14 residues. Germline lookup yields CDR1 SNHLY and CDR2 FYNNEI. The CDR3 DNA sequence: TGTGCCAGCAGTGAGTCAGGGTCCCCGAGGCCCCAGCATTTT. It specifies CASSESGSPRPQHF.